The present entry profiles one TCR beta chain with its context. The sample originates from a study of blood T cell repertoires in COVID-19. The method was immunoSEQ multiplex PCR; TCRdb's version includes in-frame clones alone and lacks a portion of them. The table shows 300,000 to 350,000 clones, with roughly 88% occurring only once. The germline gives CDR1 SNHLY, CDR2 FYNNEI. Trimming took 8 bases from V and 4 from J; bases not matched to a gene: 15. This CDR3 contains 16 residues. The source is a man under 40 who had recovered from COVID-19. V and J are TRBV2 and TRBJ1-1; TRBD1 matches at 8 bases. Sequencing input: PBMCs or T cells enriched from blood (not recorded which). CDR3 sequence reads: CASVAGAGGYGTEAFF. The CDR3 DNA sequence: TGTGCCAGCGTAGCTGGGGCAGGGGGCTACGGCACTGAAGCTTTCTTT.